Below, one TCR beta chain is given with its context. The antigen is not known. Germline assignment: CDR1 GTSNPN and CDR2 SVGIG (reference sequence). This CDR3 has 13 residues. V was cut by 5 bases and J by 4 bases, with 12 bases left in between. The record originates from a study of blood T cells in healthy people across ages. Overall study findings and caveats: The study lacked donor CMV status, which possibly confounded expanded clonotype changes.

A J-beta primer mix and a sample-barcoded 5' primer were used in a second PCR of about 7 to 12 cycles. MiXCR, applied by TCRdb to the 5' RACE reads, yields one record per CDR3 protein. The sample has roughly 800,000 distinct CDR3 sequences, 58% seen once. Extracted total RNA amounted to at least 5.5 micrograms for each sample. This receptor was taken from a man in his thirties or forties in good health. The sample was blood. The chain combines TRBV30 with TRBJ1-5, with D possibly being TRBD1 (6 bases). The CDR3 reads CAWGGTGNQPQHF. In DNA, the CDR3 is TGTGCCTGGGGGGGAACAGGGAATCAGCCCCAGCATTTT.